This TCR beta chain was documented in a study of blood T cell repertoires in COVID-19. At the level of the study: Donors in the United States, Italy and Spain gave samples during acute or convalescent COVID-19.

In the authors' methods: Reference gene primer amplification gave estimated nucleated cell counts. TCRdb's copy holds only in-frame clones and misses some; the assay was immunoSEQ multiplex PCR. V and J calls and clone size are copied from that table; D and trimming were computed from the DNA. The top ten clones hold roughly 5.4% of a sample with 55,000 to 80,000 clones, about four fifths of them seen once. The TCR was taken from a human donor in a cohort sampled during active COVID-19. The sequenced sample consisted of peripheral blood.

This CDR3 is CASSRGGDQPQHF. The CDR3 DNA reads TGTGCCAGCAGCCGGGGGGGGGATCAGCCCCAGCATTTT. This chain uses TRBV6-2 or TRBV6-3 with TRBJ1-5, with D maybe TRBD1 (5 bases). Between the trimmed V and J ends, which lost 6 bases and 5 bases, there was a span of 11 bases. The CDR3 totals 13 residues. CDR1 MNHEY and CDR2 SVGEGT come from the germline V gene.